Listed below are T cell receptor beta chains from one sample, sequenced in a study of PD-1 blockade in classical Hodgkin lymphoma. Measured with immunoSEQ multiplex PCR; TCRdb has only the in-frame clones, and not every one. The sample includes some 41,000 clones, approximately 70% of them seen just once. Sequences were derived from peripheral blood mononuclear cells (PBMCs), sampled before the second cycle of nivolumab. The receptor source for this set is a human donor with classical Hodgkin lymphoma. Both conserved end residues are trimmed from each CDR3. Clone size is not always given. Where it is, it says once, few, many or a class for expanded clones.

size: .; J: TRBJ2-3; length: 10; V: TRBV10-2; CDR3: ASSAGTDTQY
size: few; J: TRBJ1-1; length: 17; V: TRBV27; CDR3: ASSLSVPPAGKGVTEAF
size: .; J: TRBJ1-1; length: 13; V: TRBV6-5; CDR3: ASTPHDSMNTEAF
size: .; J: TRBJ1-2; length: 13; V: TRBV7-2; CDR3: ASSLVGRDDYGYT
size: .; J: TRBJ2-7; length: 9; V: TRBV28; CDR3: ASSPLVEQY
size: .; J: TRBJ2-3; length: 12; V: TRBV7-6; CDR3: ASSLGSGTDTQY
size: .; J: TRBJ1-4; length: 11; V: TRBV15; CDR3: ATSGWGNEKLF
size: few; J: TRBJ2-5; length: 13; V: TRBV10-3; CDR3: AISERQGLSETQY
size: .; J: TRBJ1-1; length: 15; V: TRBV19; CDR3: ASTPLRDRMSGTEAF
size: .; J: TRBJ1-1; length: 13; V: TRBV7-9; CDR3: ASSHRDSSNTEAF
size: .; J: TRBJ1-5; length: 11; V: TRBV6-6; CDR3: ATGVQGAQPQH
size: .; J: TRBJ1-1; length: 10; V: TRBV7-2; CDR3: ASRKQGTEAF
size: once; J: TRBJ1-2; length: 14; V: TRBV19; CDR3: ASIGGQALSNYGYT
size: .; J: TRBJ2-1; length: 13; V: TRBV5-1; CDR3: ASSLVEEALNEQF
size: .; J: .; length: 11; V: TRBV9; CDR3: ASSVGQDYEQY
size: .; J: TRBJ2-7; length: 14; V: TRBV7-9; CDR3: ASSPPYGMPDYEQY
size: .; J: TRBJ1-1; length: 9; V: TRBV6-1; CDR3: ASVMNTEAF
size: .; J: TRBJ1-2; length: 12; V: TRBV27; CDR3: ASSPPGGAHGYT
size: once; J: TRBJ1-5; length: 13; V: TRBV10-3; CDR3: AISESAGEGQPQH
size: .; J: TRBJ1-4; length: 12; V: TRBV27; CDR3: ASRQLQGNEKLF
size: .; J: TRBJ2-3; length: 8; V: TRBV19; CDR3: AVMADTQY
size: .; J: TRBJ1-2; length: 11; V: TRBV27; CDR3: ASSLAQDYGYT
size: .; J: TRBJ2-7; length: 14; V: TRBV5-1; CDR3: ASSFSPQLRSYEQY
size: .; J: TRBJ2-5; length: 11; V: TRBV29-1; CDR3: SVERDRQETQY
size: .; J: TRBJ2-7; length: 12; V: TRBV28; CDR3: ASSLWDGTYEQY
size: .; J: TRBJ2-7; length: 11; V: TRBV19; CDR3: ASRYRSSYEQY
size: few; J: TRBJ1-1; length: 11; V: TRBV10-3; CDR3: AISDPGSTEAF
size: once; J: TRBJ2-7; length: 12; V: TRBV19; CDR3: ASRRGQGAFEQY
size: .; J: TRBJ1-2; length: 12; V: TRBV5-5; CDR3: ASSLTTGDRGYT
size: .; J: TRBJ1-1; length: 12; V: TRBV19; CDR3: ASTLQGLNTEAF
size: .; J: TRBJ1-5; length: 13; V: TRBV27; CDR3: ASSPTGLGNQPQH
size: .; J: TRBJ2-7; length: 12; V: TRBV27; CDR3: ASSLSGLASEQY
size: .; J: TRBJ2-1; length: 10; V: TRBV5-4; CDR3: ASNIPYNEQF